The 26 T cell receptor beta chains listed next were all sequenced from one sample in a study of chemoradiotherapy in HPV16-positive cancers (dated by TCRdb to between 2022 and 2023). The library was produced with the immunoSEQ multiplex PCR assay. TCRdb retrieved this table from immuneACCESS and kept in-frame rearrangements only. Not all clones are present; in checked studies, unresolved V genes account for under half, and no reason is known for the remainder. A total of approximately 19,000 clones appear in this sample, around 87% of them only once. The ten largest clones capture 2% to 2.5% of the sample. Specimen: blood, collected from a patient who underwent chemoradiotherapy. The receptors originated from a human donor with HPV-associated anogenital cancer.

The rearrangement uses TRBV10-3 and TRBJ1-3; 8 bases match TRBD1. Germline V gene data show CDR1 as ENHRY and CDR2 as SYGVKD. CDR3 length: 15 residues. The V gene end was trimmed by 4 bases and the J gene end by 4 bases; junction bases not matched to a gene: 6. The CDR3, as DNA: TGTGCCATCAGTGCCCGACAGGGGAACGGAAACACCATATATTTT. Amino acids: CAISARQGNGNTIYF.

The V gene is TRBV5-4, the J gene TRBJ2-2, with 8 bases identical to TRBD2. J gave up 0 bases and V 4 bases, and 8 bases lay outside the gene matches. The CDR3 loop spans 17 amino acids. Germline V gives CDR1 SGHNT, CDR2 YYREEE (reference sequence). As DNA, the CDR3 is TGTGCCAGCAGCCCCGATCCTAGCGGGCCGAACACCGGGGAGCTGTTTTTT. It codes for CASSPDPSGPNTGELFF.

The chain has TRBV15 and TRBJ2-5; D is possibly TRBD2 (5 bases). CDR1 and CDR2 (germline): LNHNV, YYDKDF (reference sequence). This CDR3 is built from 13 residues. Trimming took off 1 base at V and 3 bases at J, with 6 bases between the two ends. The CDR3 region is CATSRGGEETQYF. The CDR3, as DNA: TGTGCCACCAGCAGAGGGGGAGAAGAGACCCAGTACTTC.

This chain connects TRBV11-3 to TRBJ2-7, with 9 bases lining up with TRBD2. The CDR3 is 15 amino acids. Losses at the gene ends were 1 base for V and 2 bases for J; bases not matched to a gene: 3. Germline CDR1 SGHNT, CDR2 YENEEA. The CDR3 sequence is CASSLGVAGAYEQYF. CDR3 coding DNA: TGTGCCAGCAGCTTAGGGGTAGCGGGGGCCTACGAGCAGTACTTC. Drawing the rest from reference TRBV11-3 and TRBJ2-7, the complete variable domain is EAGVVQSPRYKIIEKKQPVAFWCNPISGHNTLYWYLQNLGQGPELLIRYENEEAVDDSQLPKDRFSAERLKGVDSTLKIQPAELGDSAVYLCASSLGVAGAYEQYFGPGTRLTVT.

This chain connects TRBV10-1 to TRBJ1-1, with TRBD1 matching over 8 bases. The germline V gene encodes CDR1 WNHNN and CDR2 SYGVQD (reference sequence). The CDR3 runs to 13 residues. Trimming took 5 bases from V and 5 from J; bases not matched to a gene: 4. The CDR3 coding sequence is TGCGCCAGCAGTCCTGGACAGGGAACTGAAGCTTTCTTT. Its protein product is CASSPGQGTEAFF.

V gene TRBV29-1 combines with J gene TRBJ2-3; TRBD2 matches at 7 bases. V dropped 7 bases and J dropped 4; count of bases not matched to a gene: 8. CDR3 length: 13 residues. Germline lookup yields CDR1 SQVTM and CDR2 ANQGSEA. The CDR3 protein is CSAKREAPDTQYF. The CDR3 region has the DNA TGCAGCGCAAAGCGGGAAGCTCCAGATACGCAGTATTTT.

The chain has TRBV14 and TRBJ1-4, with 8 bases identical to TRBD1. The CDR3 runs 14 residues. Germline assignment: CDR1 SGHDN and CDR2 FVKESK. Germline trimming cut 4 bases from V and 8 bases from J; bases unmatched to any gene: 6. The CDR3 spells CASSRQGSREKLFF. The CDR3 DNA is TGTGCCAGCAGCCGACAGGGGAGCAGGGAAAAACTGTTTTTT.

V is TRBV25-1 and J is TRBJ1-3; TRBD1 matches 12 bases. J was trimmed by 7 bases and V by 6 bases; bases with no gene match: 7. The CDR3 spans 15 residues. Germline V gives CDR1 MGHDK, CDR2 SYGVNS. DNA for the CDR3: TGTGCCAGCAGGCCCGGGACAGGGGGCAGGAACACCATATATTTT. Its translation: CASRPGTGGRNTIYF. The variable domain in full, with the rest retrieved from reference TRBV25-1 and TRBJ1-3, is EADIYQTPRYLVIGTGKKITLECSQTMGHDKMYWYQQDPGMELHLIHYSYGVNSTEKGDLSSESTVSRIRTEHFPLTLESARPSHTSQYLCASRPGTGGRNTIYFGEGSWLTVV.

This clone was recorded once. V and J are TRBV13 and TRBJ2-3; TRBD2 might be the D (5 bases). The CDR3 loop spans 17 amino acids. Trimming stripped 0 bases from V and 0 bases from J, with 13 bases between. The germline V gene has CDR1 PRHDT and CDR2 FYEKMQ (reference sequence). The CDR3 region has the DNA TGTGCCAGCAGCTTAGGCCTGGGCGGGCCTAGCACAGATACGCAGTATTTT. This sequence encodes CASSLGLGGPSTDTQYF.

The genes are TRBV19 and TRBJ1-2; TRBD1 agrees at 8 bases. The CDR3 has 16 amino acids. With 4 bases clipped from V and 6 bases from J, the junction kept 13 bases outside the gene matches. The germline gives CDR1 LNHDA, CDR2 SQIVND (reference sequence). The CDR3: CASSKTPRRTGNGYTF. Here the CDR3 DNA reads TGTGCCAGTAGTAAGACCCCCCGACGGACAGGGAATGGCTACACCTTC.

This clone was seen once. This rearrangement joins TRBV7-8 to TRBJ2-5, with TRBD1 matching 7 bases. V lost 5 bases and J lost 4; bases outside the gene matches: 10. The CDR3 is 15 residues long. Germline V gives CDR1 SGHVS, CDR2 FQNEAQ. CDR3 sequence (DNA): TGTGCCAGCAGCGCGCTCGTGACAGGGCGAGAGACCCAGTACTTC. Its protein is CASSALVTGRETQYF.

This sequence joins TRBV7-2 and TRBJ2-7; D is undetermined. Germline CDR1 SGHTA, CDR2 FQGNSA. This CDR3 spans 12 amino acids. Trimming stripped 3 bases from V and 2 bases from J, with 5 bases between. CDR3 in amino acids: CASSFPTYEQYF. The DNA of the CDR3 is TGTGCCAGCAGCTTCCCTACCTACGAGCAGTACTTC.

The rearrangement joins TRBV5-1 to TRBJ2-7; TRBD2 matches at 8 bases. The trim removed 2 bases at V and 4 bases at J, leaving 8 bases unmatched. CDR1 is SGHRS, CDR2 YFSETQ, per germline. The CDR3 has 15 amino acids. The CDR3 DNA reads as TGCGCCAGCAGCTTCCTCGCGGGGGGATTTTACGAGCAGTACTTC. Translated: CASSFLAGGFYEQYF.

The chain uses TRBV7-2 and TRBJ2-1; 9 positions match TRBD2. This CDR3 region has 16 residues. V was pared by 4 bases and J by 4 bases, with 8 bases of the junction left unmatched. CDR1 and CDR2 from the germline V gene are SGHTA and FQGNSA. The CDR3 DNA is TGTGCCAGCAGCTCAAGATCAGCGGGAGGTTACAATGAGCAGTTCTTC. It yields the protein CASSSRSAGGYNEQFF. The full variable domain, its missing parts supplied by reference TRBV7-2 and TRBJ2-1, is GAGVSQSPSNKVTEKGKDVELRCDPISGHTALYWYRQSLGQGLEFLIYFQGNSAPDKSGLPSDRFSAERTGGSVSTLTIQRTQQEDSAVYLCASSSRSAGGYNEQFFGPGTRLTVL.

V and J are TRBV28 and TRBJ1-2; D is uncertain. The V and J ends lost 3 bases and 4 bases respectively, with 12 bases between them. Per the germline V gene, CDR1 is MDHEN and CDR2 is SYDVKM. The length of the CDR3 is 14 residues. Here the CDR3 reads CASSLSGGFYGYTF. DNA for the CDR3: TGTGCCAGCAGTTTGTCAGGAGGCTTCTATGGCTACACCTTC.

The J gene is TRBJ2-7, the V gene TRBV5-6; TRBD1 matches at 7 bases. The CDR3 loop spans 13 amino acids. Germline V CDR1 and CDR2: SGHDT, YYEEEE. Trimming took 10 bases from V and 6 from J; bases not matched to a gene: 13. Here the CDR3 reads CAVTRTGSVEQYF. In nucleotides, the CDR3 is TGTGCCGTCACCAGGACAGGCTCAGTCGAGCAGTACTTC. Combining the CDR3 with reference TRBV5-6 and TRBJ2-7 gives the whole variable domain DAGVTQSPTHLIKTRGQQVTLRCSPKSGHDTVSWYQQALGQGPQFIFQYYEEEERQRGNFPDRFSGHQFPNYSSELNVNALLLGDSALYLCAVTRTGSVEQYFGPGTRLTVT.

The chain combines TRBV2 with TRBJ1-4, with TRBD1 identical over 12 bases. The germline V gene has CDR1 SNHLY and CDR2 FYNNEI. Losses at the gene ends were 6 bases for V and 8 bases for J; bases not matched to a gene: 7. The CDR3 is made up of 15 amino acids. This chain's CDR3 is CASSGTGGAEEKLFF. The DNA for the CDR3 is TGTGCCAGCAGCGGGACAGGGGGCGCAGAAGAAAAACTGTTTTTT.

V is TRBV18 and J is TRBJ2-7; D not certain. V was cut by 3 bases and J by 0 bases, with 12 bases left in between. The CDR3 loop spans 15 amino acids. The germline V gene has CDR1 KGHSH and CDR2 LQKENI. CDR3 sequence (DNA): TGTGCCAGCTCACCTATCTCCCAGAACTCCTACGAGCAGTACTTC. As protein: CASSPISQNSYEQYF.

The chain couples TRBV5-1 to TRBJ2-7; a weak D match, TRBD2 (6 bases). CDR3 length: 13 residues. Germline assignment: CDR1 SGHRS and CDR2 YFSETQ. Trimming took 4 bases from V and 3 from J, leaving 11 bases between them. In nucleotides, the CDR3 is TGCGCCAGCAGCGCGGACGGGGGCTACGAGCAGTACTTC. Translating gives CASSADGGYEQYF.

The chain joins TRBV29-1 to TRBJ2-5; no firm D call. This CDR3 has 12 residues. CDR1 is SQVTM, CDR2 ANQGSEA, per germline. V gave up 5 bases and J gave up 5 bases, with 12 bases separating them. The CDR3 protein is CSVSNARETQYF. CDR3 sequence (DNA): TGCAGCGTTTCTAACGCCCGGGAGACCCAGTACTTC.

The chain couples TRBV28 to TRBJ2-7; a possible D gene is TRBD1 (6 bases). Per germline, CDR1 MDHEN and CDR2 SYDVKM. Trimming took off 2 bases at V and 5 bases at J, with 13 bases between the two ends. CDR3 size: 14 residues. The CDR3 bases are TGTGCCAGCAGTTTAGGCGGCAGGGGAAACGAGCAGTACTTC. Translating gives CASSLGGRGNEQYF.

The CDR3 DNA reads TGTGCCACCACCGAGGGACTAGCGGGAGCGGTGTCAGATACGCAGTATTTT. Encoded protein: CATTEGLAGAVSDTQYF. The J gene is TRBJ2-3, the V gene TRBV15, with 14 positions matching TRBD2. Germline V gives CDR1 LNHNV, CDR2 YYDKDF (reference sequence). There are 17 residues in the CDR3. Unmatched junction bases numbered 10, after V lost 7 bases and J lost 4 bases. The variable domain in full, completed from reference TRBV15 and TRBJ2-3, reads DAMVIQNPRYQVTQFGKPVTLSCSQTLNHNVMYWYQQKSSQAPKLLFHYYDKDFNNEADTPDNFQSRRPNTSFCFLDIRSPGLGDTAMYLCATTEGLAGAVSDTQYFGPGTRLTVL.

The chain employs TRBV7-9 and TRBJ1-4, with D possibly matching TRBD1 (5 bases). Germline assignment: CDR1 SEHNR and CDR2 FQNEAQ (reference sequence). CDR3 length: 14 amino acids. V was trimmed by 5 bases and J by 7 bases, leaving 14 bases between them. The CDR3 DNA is TGTGCCAGCAGCGCCGGGGGTCTGAGTGAAAAACTGTTTTTT. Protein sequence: CASSAGGLSEKLFF.

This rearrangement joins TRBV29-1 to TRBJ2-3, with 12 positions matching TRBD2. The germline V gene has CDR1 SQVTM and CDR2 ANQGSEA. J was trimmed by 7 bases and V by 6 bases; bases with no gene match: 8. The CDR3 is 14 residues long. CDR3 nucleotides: TGCAGCGTCGTGACTAGCGGGAGTACGTATACGCAGTATTTT. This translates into CSVVTSGSTYTQYF.

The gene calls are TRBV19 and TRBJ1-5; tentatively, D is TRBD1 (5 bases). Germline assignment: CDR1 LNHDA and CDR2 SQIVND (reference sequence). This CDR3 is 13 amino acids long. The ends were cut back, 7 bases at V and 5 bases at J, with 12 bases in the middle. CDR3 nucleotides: TGTGCCAGTACCCCCCGGGACGATCAGCCCCAGCATTTT. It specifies CASTPRDDQPQHF.

This chain's CDR3 is CASSQDGPQPQYF. CDR3 nucleotide sequence: TGCGCCAGCAGCCAAGACGGACCACAGCCGCAGTATTTT. V and J are TRBV4-3 and TRBJ2-3, with no clear D. The CDR3 contains 13 residues. Germline V gene lookup returns CDR1 LGHNA and CDR2 YSLEER. Trimming cost V 0 bases and J 10 bases, with 11 bases left between them.